The 32 T cell receptor beta chains reported below all come from one sample, sequenced in a study of OX40 agonist ivuxolimab in advanced cancers. Data came from immunoSEQ multiplex PCR; TCRdb stores just in-frame clones and leaves some out. The table records roughly 93,000 clones, roughly 80% of them present only once. The specimen comprised CD4+ or CD8+ T cells sorted from blood, sampled in a trial of the OX40 agonist ivuxolimab. These receptors all stem from an adult with an advanced solid tumor such as melanoma, head and neck, liver or kidney cancer.

This clone was seen a handful of times. The J gene is TRBJ1-1, the V gene TRBV30; D gene unclear. The CDR3 sequence is 13 residues long. The germline V and J ends were trimmed by 5 bases and 0 bases, with 10 bases remaining between them. CDR1 and CDR2 from the germline V gene are GTSNPN and SVGIG (reference sequence). The DNA for the CDR3 is TGTGCCTGGGAGAGAGTCTTGAACACTGAAGCTTTCTTT. Translating gives CAWERVLNTEAFF.

V gene TRBV9 combines with J gene TRBJ1-1; a possible D gene is TRBD1 (5 bases). The CDR3 covers 14 residues. Germline values: CDR1 SGDLS, CDR2 YYNGEE. Trimming removed 4 bases at V and 5 bases at J, with 15 bases between. The CDR3 nucleotides are TGTGCCAGCAGCCCTCACGGGGCGAGAACTGAAGCTTTCTTT. Amino acids: CASSPHGARTEAFF. The whole variable domain, filled in from reference TRBV9 and TRBJ1-1, reads DSGVTQTPKHLITATGQRVTLRCSPRSGDLSVYWYQQSLDQGLQFLIQYYNGEERAKGNILERFSAQQFPDLHSELNLSSLELGDSALYFCASSPHGARTEAFFGQGTRLTVV.

CDR3 DNA: TGTGCCAGCAGTTTACTGTCCGGGGGGCTCTTAGATACGCAGTATTTT. Its protein is CASSLLSGGLLDTQYF. This sequence joins TRBV27 and TRBJ2-3; perhaps TRBD2 as D (7 bases). The CDR3 sequence is 16 residues long. Germline V gene data show CDR1 as MNHEY and CDR2 as SMNVEV (reference sequence). V dropped 2 bases and J dropped 5 bases, with 17 bases sitting between them.

The chain recombines TRBV7-2 with TRBJ1-4, with TRBD1 matching 9 bases. Germline V gene lookup returns CDR1 SGHTA and CDR2 FQGNSA. Losses at the gene ends were 5 bases for V and 6 bases for J; bases not matched to a gene: 7. The CDR3 is made up of 15 amino acids. CDR3 protein: CASSPRRQGDEKLFF. The CDR3 coding sequence is TGTGCCAGCAGCCCCCGGCGACAGGGGGATGAAAAACTGTTTTTT.

There are many counts of this clone. The rearrangement links TRBV18 to TRBJ2-4; the D gene could be TRBD1 or TRBD2 (5 bases each). There are 13 residues in the CDR3. CDR1 KGHSH and CDR2 LQKENI come from the germline V gene. Trimming took off 2 bases at V and 7 bases at J, with 9 bases between the two ends. CDR3 sequence reads: CASSPGGSNIQYF. The DNA for the CDR3 is TGTGCCAGCTCACCAGGGGGATCGAACATTCAGTACTTC.

The J gene is TRBJ1-5, the V gene TRBV18; D possibly corresponds to TRBD1 (5 bases). V was clipped by 5 bases and J by 5 bases, with 10 bases between them. The CDR3 spans 13 residues. CDR1 and CDR2 from the germline V gene are KGHSH and LQKENI. The CDR3 DNA follows: TGTGCCAGCTCAGGCGAGGGGTATCAGCCCCAGCATTTT. Translating it yields CASSGEGYQPQHF. Looking up the rest from reference TRBV18 and TRBJ1-5 gives the full variable domain: NAGVMQNPRHLVRRRGQEARLRCSPMKGHSHVYWYRQLPEEGLKFMVYLQKENIIDESGMPKERFSAEFPKEGPSILRIQQVVRGDSAAYFCASSGEGYQPQHFGDGTRLSIL.

This chain joins TRBV6-6 and TRBJ1-5; D call uncertain. The CDR3 is 14 amino acids. Between the trimmed V and J ends, which lost 5 bases and 3 bases, there was a span of 11 bases. The germline V gene encodes CDR1 MNHNY and CDR2 SVGAGI (reference sequence). The CDR3 reads CASSLGPYNQPQHF. DNA of the CDR3: TGTGCCAGCAGTCTCGGGCCATACAATCAGCCCCAGCATTTT.

The chain recombines TRBV12-5 with TRBJ1-6; the D gene is possibly TRBD1 (5 bases). V lost 0 bases, J lost 4 bases, and 13 bases lay in between. Per germline, CDR1 LGHNT and CDR2 FRNRAP. The CDR3 is made up of 17 amino acids. In nucleotides, the CDR3 is TGTGCTAGTGGTTTGGTTCGGGACGGAGAATATAATTCACCCCTCCACTTT. Amino acid sequence: CASGLVRDGEYNSPLHF. The complete variable domain, with remaining parts taken from reference TRBV12-5 and TRBJ1-6, reads DARVTQTPRHKVTEMGQEVTMRCQPILGHNTVFWYRQTMMQGLELLAYFRNRAPLDDSGMPKDRFSAEMPDATLATLKIQPSEPRDSAVYFCASGLVRDGEYNSPLHFGNGTRLTVT.

The rearrangement joins TRBV5-1 to TRBJ2-3, with D tentatively TRBD2 (5 bases). This CDR3 contains 13 residues. The V gene's germline CDR1 is SGHRS and CDR2 YFSETQ. V lost 4 bases to trimming and J lost 5 bases, with 11 bases between them. The CDR3 DNA reads as TGCGCCAGCAGCCCTCCCGCGGGAGATACGCAGTATTTT. It encodes CASSPPAGDTQYF.

This sequence joins TRBV29-1 and TRBJ2-6; 8 bases map to TRBD1. J was trimmed by 1 base and V by 0 bases; bases with no gene match: 14. The CDR3 extends over 20 amino acids. Germline loops: CDR1 SQVTM, CDR2 ANQGSEA. As DNA, the CDR3 is TGCAGCGTTGAAGAGGGTATTACAGGGGGGTTCTTTTCTGGGGCCAACGTCCTGACTTTC. Translated, it gives CSVEEGITGGFFSGANVLTF. Variable domain in full (rest from reference TRBV29-1 and TRBJ2-6): SAVISQKPSRDICQRGTSLTIQCQVDSQVTMMFWYRQQPGQSLTLIATANQGSEATYESGFVIDKFPISRPNLTFSTLTVSNMSPEDSSIYLCSVEEGITGGFFSGANVLTFGAGSRLTVL.

The rearrangement links TRBV6-6 to TRBJ2-7; D is unclear. Per the germline V gene, CDR1 is MNHNY and CDR2 is SVGAGI (reference sequence). The V gene lost 5 bases and the J gene lost 3 bases, with 8 bases spanning the gap. The CDR3 is 12 residues long. CDR3 loop: CASSPTGYEQYF. The CDR3 DNA sequence: TGTGCCAGCAGTCCCACTGGCTACGAGCAGTACTTC.

CDR3 sequence: CASGFAGAQTEAFF. CDR3 coding DNA: TGTGCCAGCGGATTTGCGGGGGCGCAAACTGAAGCTTTCTTT. V usage is TRBV2 and J usage is TRBJ1-1; TRBD1 might be the D (6 bases). Trimming took off 8 bases at V and 5 bases at J, with 18 bases between the two ends. Germline-derived CDR1 and CDR2 are SNHLY and FYNNEI. There are 14 residues in the CDR3.

This chain connects TRBV19 to TRBJ1-2, with D possibly matching TRBD1 (5 bases). Trimming stripped 7 bases from V and 5 bases from J, with 17 bases between. The germline V gene has CDR1 LNHDA and CDR2 SQIVND (reference sequence). The CDR3 runs 14 residues. Here the CDR3 DNA reads TGTGCCAGTACCCCCCCCGGGGGGGATTATGGCTACACCTTC. It yields the protein CASTPPGGDYGYTF.

The chain links TRBV5-6 to TRBJ2-7, with TRBD2 matching over 7 bases. The CDR3 contains 13 residues. CDR1 SGHDT and CDR2 YYEEEE come from the germline V gene. V dropped 4 bases and J dropped 7; count of bases not matched to a gene: 8. The CDR3 bases are TGTGCCAGCAGCGCTGCGGGGGTGAGGGAGCAGTACTTC. This encodes CASSAAGVREQYF.

The chain employs TRBV6-1 and TRBJ1-1; D uncertain. This CDR3 has 12 amino acids. Trimming removed 3 bases at V and 10 bases at J, with 12 bases between. Germline values: CDR1 MNHNS, CDR2 SASEGT. The CDR3 DNA reads as TGTGCCAGCAGTGAGTGGTCCCCGGCAGCTTTCTTT. As protein: CASSEWSPAAFF.

The V gene is TRBV2, the J gene TRBJ2-4; D possibly corresponds to TRBD1 (6 bases). There are 15 residues in the CDR3. With 6 bases removed from V and 3 bases from J, the gap between germline ends came to 15 bases. Germline assignment: CDR1 SNHLY and CDR2 FYNNEI. This chain's CDR3 is CASSRTESNKNIQYF. DNA for the CDR3: TGTGCCAGCAGCCGGACAGAGTCAAACAAAAACATTCAGTACTTC.

The chain combines TRBV19 with TRBJ2-7; D remains ambiguous. V lost 3 bases to trimming and J lost 4 bases, with 16 bases between them. CDR3 size: 15 residues. The germline CDR1 and CDR2 sequences are LNHDA and SQIVND (reference sequence). The DNA for the CDR3 is TGTGCCAGTAGTATTGGTGCGGAAGTTGAATACGAGCAGTACTTC. Translation: CASSIGAEVEYEQYF.

The chain employs TRBV11-2 and TRBJ2-7; TRBD2 matches 10 bases. V shed 6 bases and J 7 bases; nucleotides not matched to a gene: 6. The CDR3 covers 13 residues. In germline, CDR1 is SGHAT, CDR2 FQNNGV. This chain's CDR3 is CASSHSLAGEQYF. CDR3 nucleotide sequence: TGTGCCAGCAGTCACTCACTAGCGGGGGAGCAGTACTTC.

This clone was observed a handful of times. V and J are TRBV9 and TRBJ2-2; D call uncertain. Per germline, CDR1 SGDLS and CDR2 YYNGEE. V was clipped by 2 bases and J by 2 bases, with 7 bases between them. The CDR3 has 14 residues. The CDR3 DNA sequence: TGTGCCAGCAGCGTGACTTCAAACACCGGGGAGCTGTTTTTT. It is translated as CASSVTSNTGELFF.

This clone was detected a few times. The J gene is TRBJ2-7, the V gene TRBV19, with 8 positions matching TRBD1. Germline V CDR1 and CDR2: LNHDA, SQIVND (reference sequence). CDR3 length: 14 amino acids. Losses at the gene ends were 5 bases for V and 5 bases for J; bases not matched to a gene: 8. The CDR3 sequence is CASSSRDRRNEQYF. The DNA for the CDR3 is TGTGCCAGTAGTTCCCGGGACAGGCGAAACGAGCAGTACTTC.

The chain carries TRBV6-5 and TRBJ2-7; 13 bases are a match to TRBD2. Trimming at V came to 6 bases and at J to 2 bases, leaving 1 base not matched to a gene. In germline, CDR1 is MNHEY, CDR2 SVGAGI. The length of the CDR3 is 14 residues. The CDR3 loop is CASSGLAGAYEQYF. DNA for the CDR3: TGTGCCAGCAGCGGACTAGCGGGGGCCTACGAGCAGTACTTC.

This chain links TRBV18 with TRBJ1-2; D not resolved. There are 12 residues in the CDR3. Trimming stripped 3 bases from V and 7 bases from J, with 9 bases between. The V gene's germline CDR1 is KGHSH and CDR2 LQKENI. The CDR3 DNA is TGTGCCAGCTCACCCCGACTTAGTGGCTACACCTTC. Amino acids: CASSPRLSGYTF.

The chain employs TRBV19 and TRBJ1-2; D is ambiguous. V lost 5 bases to trimming and J lost 6 bases, with 22 bases between them. The CDR3 is made up of 16 amino acids. CDR1 is LNHDA and CDR2 is SQIVND in the germline V gene (reference sequence). CDR3 nucleotide sequence: TGTGCCAGTAGTCTCCAAGGCGGGAGGACTACCGATGGCTACACCTTC. Residues: CASSLQGGRTTDGYTF.

The chain employs TRBV6-1 and TRBJ2-3; D uncertain. The CDR3 has 16 amino acids. Germline values: CDR1 MNHNS, CDR2 SASEGT. Between the trimmed V and J ends, which lost 3 bases and 1 base, there was a span of 14 bases. The CDR3 DNA reads TGTGCCAGCAGTGACCGAGGTGGTAGGGGCACAGATACGCAGTATTTT. It is translated as CASSDRGGRGTDTQYF.

V usage is TRBV9 and J usage is TRBJ2-2; 11 bases align to TRBD1. CDR1 SGDLS and CDR2 YYNGEE come from the germline V gene. The CDR3 covers 19 residues. V dropped 0 bases and J dropped 4; count of bases not matched to a gene: 11. The CDR3 sequence is CASSVGGGGDRGITGELFF. The CDR3 DNA reads as TGTGCCAGCAGCGTAGGTGGAGGCGGGGACAGGGGGATCACCGGGGAGCTGTTTTTT.

This clone was recorded only once. The chain employs TRBV27 and TRBJ2-1, with 10 bases fitting TRBD1. After removal of 7 bases from V and 9 bases from J, the junction contained 9 bases not matched to a gene. The CDR3 covers 14 residues. Germline-derived CDR1 and CDR2 are MNHEY and SMNVEV (reference sequence). The CDR3 DNA sequence: TGTGCCAGCAACCGACAGGGGGCAGGCGGTGAGCAGTTCTTC. It encodes CASNRQGAGGEQFF.

J is TRBJ2-1 and V is TRBV4-3; TRBD2 matches 8 bases. The trim removed 2 bases at V and 2 bases at J, leaving 5 bases unmatched. The CDR3 is 16 amino acids. The germline CDR1 and CDR2 sequences are LGHNA and YSLEER. The CDR3 loop reads CASSQISGETYNEQFF. The DNA for the CDR3 is TGCGCCAGCAGCCAAATTAGCGGGGAGACCTACAATGAGCAGTTCTTC.

The chain joins TRBV4-1 to TRBJ1-4, with D perhaps TRBD1 (5 bases). Trimming shortened V by 0 bases and J by 7 bases, and 15 bases separated the two germline ends. The CDR3 is made up of 16 amino acids. Germline V lookup: CDR1 MGHRA, CDR2 YSYEKL. The DNA for the CDR3 is TGCGCCAGCAGCCAAGAGAGTCACGCCGGGGGTGAAAAACTGTTTTTT. This sequence encodes CASSQESHAGGEKLFF.

The table lists this clone with a few counts. The chain combines TRBV29-1 with TRBJ1-5; TRBD1 matches 10 bases. CDR1 is SQVTM, CDR2 ANQGSEA, per germline. The V segment lost 7 bases and the J segment 5 bases; nucleotides outside the gene matches: 5. This CDR3 has 13 residues. The CDR3 loop is CSAWTGGDQPQHF. The CDR3 DNA is TGCAGCGCGTGGACAGGGGGGGATCAGCCCCAGCATTTT.

This chain links TRBV4-1 with TRBJ1-6; TRBD1 matches 11 bases. The ends lost 0 bases at V and 10 bases at J; junction bases unmatched: 5. CDR1 MGHRA and CDR2 YSYEKL come from the germline V gene. The CDR3 spans 16 residues. In nucleotides, the CDR3 is TGCGCCAGCAGCCAAGATATCGGACAGGGGGCATCACCCCTCCACTTT. It is translated as CASSQDIGQGASPLHF.

There are a few counts of this clone. This chain uses TRBV2 with TRBJ1-5; 7 positions match TRBD1. CDR1 is SNHLY, CDR2 FYNNEI, per germline. The CDR3 contains 13 residues. Trimming at V came to 6 bases and at J to 6 bases, leaving 5 bases not matched to a gene. CDR3 loop: CASRGQFSQPQHF. The CDR3 nucleotides read TGTGCCAGCAGGGGACAGTTCAGTCAGCCCCAGCATTTT.

The chain is built from TRBV7-9 and TRBJ2-7, with 12 nucleotides matching TRBD1. V dropped 4 bases and J dropped 6; count of bases not matched to a gene: 10. The germline V gene has CDR1 SEHNR and CDR2 FQNEAQ (reference sequence). This CDR3 contains 16 residues. CDR3 residues: CASSSPRDRGPGEQYF. The CDR3 nucleotides are TGTGCCAGCAGCTCGCCCCGGGACAGGGGGCCTGGCGAGCAGTACTTC. The variable domain in full, completed from reference TRBV7-9 and TRBJ2-7, reads DTGVSQNPRHKITKRGQNVTFRCDPISEHNRLYWYRQTLGQGPEFLTYFQNEAQLEKSRLLSDRFSAERPKGSFSTLEIQRTEQGDSAMYLCASSSPRDRGPGEQYFGPGTRLTVT.